Sequencing of this T cell receptor beta chain was carried out in a study of OX40 agonist ivuxolimab in advanced cancers. This CDR3 is built from 13 residues. The V gene end was trimmed by 1 base and the J gene end by 8 bases; junction bases not matched to a gene: 4. Germline CDR1 reads MGHRA; CDR2 reads YSYEKL. Using immunoSEQ multiplex PCR, the repertoire was profiled, and TCRdb retains in-frame clones only, with some absent. This table has 80,000 or so clones, more than 85% appearing once. The clonotype was recovered from an adult with an advanced solid tumor such as melanoma, head and neck, liver or kidney cancer. The chain links TRBV4-1 to TRBJ1-2, with TRBD1 matching over 7 bases. Sequencing used CD4+ or CD8+ T cells sorted from blood, obtained in a trial of the OX40 agonist ivuxolimab. The CDR3 region is CASSQADRLGYTF. CDR3 coding DNA: TGCGCCAGCAGCCAAGCGGACAGGCTCGGCTACACCTTC.